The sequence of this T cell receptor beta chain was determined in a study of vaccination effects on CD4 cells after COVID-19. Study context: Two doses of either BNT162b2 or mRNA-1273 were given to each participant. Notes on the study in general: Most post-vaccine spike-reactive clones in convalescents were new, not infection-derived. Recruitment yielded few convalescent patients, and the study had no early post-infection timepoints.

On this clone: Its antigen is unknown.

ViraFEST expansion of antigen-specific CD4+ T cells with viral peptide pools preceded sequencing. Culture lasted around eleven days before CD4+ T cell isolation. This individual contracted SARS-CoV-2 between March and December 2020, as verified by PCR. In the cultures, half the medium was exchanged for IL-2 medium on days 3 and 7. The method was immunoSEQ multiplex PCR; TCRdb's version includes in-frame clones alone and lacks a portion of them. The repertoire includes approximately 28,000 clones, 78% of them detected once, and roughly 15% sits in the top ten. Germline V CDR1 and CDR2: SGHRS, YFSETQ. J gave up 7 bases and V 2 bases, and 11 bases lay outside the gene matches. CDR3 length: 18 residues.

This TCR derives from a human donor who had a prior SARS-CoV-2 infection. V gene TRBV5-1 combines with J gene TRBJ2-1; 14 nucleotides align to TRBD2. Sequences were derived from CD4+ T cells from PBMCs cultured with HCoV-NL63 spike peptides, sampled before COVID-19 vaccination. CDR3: CASSFKRLAGGDINEQFF. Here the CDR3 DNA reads TGCGCCAGCAGCTTTAAAAGACTAGCGGGAGGGGATATTAATGAGCAGTTCTTC.